This T cell receptor (beta chain) comes out of a study of T cells in Graves' hyperthyroidism and ophthalmopathy. The TCR beta CDR3 regions underwent amplification using RNA transcripts as the source. Researchers ran a first-round RT-PCR on the TCR CDR3 using the HTBI primer set. From the multiplex PCR reads, TCRdb called clonotypes with MiXCR, one entry per CDR3 protein. The sample holds some 570,000 distinct CDR3 sequences, 15% to 20% seen once. The PBMCs studied were ones that came from roughly 11 ml fresh peripheral blood. The CDR3 is 13 amino acids. Per germline, CDR1 LGHDT and CDR2 YNNKEL (reference sequence). The ends were cut back, 0 bases at V and 6 bases at J, with 9 bases in the middle.

This chain joins TRBV3-1 and TRBJ2-7, with D possibly being TRBD2 (5 bases). This receptor was taken from a woman aged 18-29 years with Graves' ophthalmopathy. The material sequenced was blood. This CDR3 is CASSQDIRGEQYF. The CDR3 DNA reads TGTGCCAGCAGCCAAGATATACGGGGCGAGCAGTACTTC.